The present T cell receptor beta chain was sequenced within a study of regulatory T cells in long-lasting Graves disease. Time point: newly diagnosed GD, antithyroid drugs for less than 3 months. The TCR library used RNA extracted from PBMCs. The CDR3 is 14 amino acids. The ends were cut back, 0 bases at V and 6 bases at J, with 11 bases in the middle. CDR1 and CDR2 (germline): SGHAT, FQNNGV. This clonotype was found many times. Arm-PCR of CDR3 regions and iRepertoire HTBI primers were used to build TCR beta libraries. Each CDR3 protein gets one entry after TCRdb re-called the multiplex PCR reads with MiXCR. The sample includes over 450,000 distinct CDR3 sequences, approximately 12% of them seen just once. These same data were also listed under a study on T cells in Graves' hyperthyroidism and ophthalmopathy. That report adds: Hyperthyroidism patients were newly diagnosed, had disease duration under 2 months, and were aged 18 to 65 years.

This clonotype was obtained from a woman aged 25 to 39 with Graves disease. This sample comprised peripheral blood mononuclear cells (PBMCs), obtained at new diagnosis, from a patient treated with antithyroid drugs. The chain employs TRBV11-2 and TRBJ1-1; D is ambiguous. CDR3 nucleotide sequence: TGTGCCAGCAGCTTAGAAGTGGGTAGGGCTGAAGCTTTCTTT. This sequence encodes CASSLEVGRAEAFF.